Below are 7 T cell receptor beta chains sequenced from a single sample in a study of blood T cells in healthy people across ages. Through a sample-barcoded 5' primer and a J-beta primer mix, a second PCR was run for roughly 6 to 12 cycles. MiXCR was run by TCRdb on the 5' RACE reads, yielding one entry per CDR3 protein. The repertoire holds 650,000 to 1,000,000 distinct CDR3 sequences, with roughly 34% as singletons. Sequenced material: blood. The receptors come from a man younger than 35 in good health.

This clonotype has only a few counts. J is TRBJ2-4 and V is TRBV7-2, with 8 bases fitting TRBD1. J was trimmed by 5 bases and V by 7 bases; bases with no gene match: 13. Germline V lookup: CDR1 SGHTA, CDR2 FQGNSA. The CDR3 has 16 residues. The CDR3 region has the DNA TGTGCCAGCACCACCAGAGGACAGGGCAGGGAAAACATTCAGTACTTC. Translating it yields CASTTRGQGRENIQYF. The full variable domain, rest sourced from reference TRBV7-2 and TRBJ2-4, is GAGVSQSPSNKVTEKGKDVELRCDPISGHTALYWYRQSLGQGLEFLIYFQGNSAPDKSGLPSDRFSAERTGGSVSTLTIQRTQQEDSAVYLCASTTRGQGRENIQYFGAGTRLSVL.

This clonotype was recorded a few times. The V and J genes are TRBV9 and TRBJ2-1; a weak D match, TRBD1 (6 bases). The J call could be wrong; TRBJ2-7 is a better fit for the DNA end. The CDR3 runs 13 residues. Germline V CDR1 and CDR2: SGDLS, YYNGEE. DNA of the CDR3: TGTGCCAGCAGCGTAGGGACAGTCAATGAGCAGTACTTC. It codes for CASSVGTVNEQYF.

The chain is built from TRBV9 and TRBJ1-5; TRBD1 matches 7 bases. Germline values: CDR1 SGDLS, CDR2 YYNGEE. The CDR3 length is 15 residues. With 0 bases clipped from V and 4 bases from J, the junction kept 4 bases outside the gene matches. The CDR3 nucleotides are TGTGCCAGCAGCGTAGGAGGGGGACAGAATCAGCCCCAGCATTTT. Protein product: CASSVGGGQNQPQHF.

This clonotype occurred a few times. J is TRBJ1-5 and V is TRBV20-1; 9 nucleotides match TRBD1. The V gene end was trimmed by 0 bases and the J gene end by 5 bases; junction bases not matched to a gene: 8. There are 16 residues in the CDR3. Germline values: CDR1 DFQATT, CDR2 SNEGSKA (reference sequence). The CDR3 DNA sequence: TGCAGTGCTAGAGAGGACAGGGGACTCCCCTATCAGCCCCAGCATTTT. Translation gives CSAREDRGLPYQPQHF.

This clonotype was observed a few times. The chain employs TRBV20-1 and TRBJ1-4; D is perhaps TRBD1 (6 bases). Germline assignment: CDR1 DFQATT and CDR2 SNEGSKA (reference sequence). Trimming removed 0 bases from V and 8 bases from J, with 13 bases in between. The CDR3 totals 14 residues. CDR3 residues: CSARDRDTWEKLFF. CDR3 sequence (DNA): TGCAGTGCTAGAGACCGGGACACTTGGGAAAAACTGTTTTTT.

Details on this clonotype: The junction and the germline gene differ at one end; a read error may be behind it. V is TRBV7-2 and J is TRBJ2-5; D gene ambiguous. CDR1 and CDR2 (germline): SGHTA, FQGNSA. This CDR3 has 13 residues. Here the CDR3 reads CASNLGVTETQYF. The DNA of the CDR3 is TGTGCCAGCAACTTAGGAGTAACAGAGACCCAGTACTTC.

Details on this clonotype: Just one base apart from a much larger clone, this may be a read error. For the CDR3, the DNA is TGTGCCAGCAGCGTAGCGCGGGAAGACAATGAGCAGTTCTTC. The encoded protein is CASSVAREDNEQFF. The chain joins TRBV7-2 to TRBJ2-1; perhaps TRBD2 as D (6 bases). The CDR3 contains 14 residues. Germline lookup yields CDR1 SGHTA and CDR2 FQGNSA. The variable domain in full, completed from reference TRBV7-2 and TRBJ2-1, reads GAGVSQSPSNKVTEKGKDVELRCDPISGHTALYWYRQSLGQGLEFLIYFQGNSAPDKSGLPSDRFSAERTGGSVSTLTIQRTQQEDSAVYLCASSVAREDNEQFFGPGTRLTVL.